Listed here is a single T cell receptor beta chain. Primers used in a second PCR of about 6 to 12 cycles were a sample-barcoded 5' primer and a J-beta primer mix. TCRdb reanalysed the 5' RACE reads using MiXCR and keeps one entry per CDR3 protein. The sample contains roughly 1,700,000 distinct CDR3 sequences, 25% to 30% of which appear only once. CDR3 length equals 15 residues. CDR1 and CDR2 (germline): SGHTA, FQGNSA. The sample comes from a study of blood T cells in healthy people across ages. The clonotype was recovered from a woman aged 30 to 39 in good health. Sequenced: blood. The rearrangement joins TRBV7-2 to TRBJ2-1, with a possible D match to TRBD2 (6 bases). CDR3: CASGFISATPNEQFF. The CDR3 DNA is TGTGCTAGCGGTTTCATTAGCGCGACTCCCAATGAGCAGTTCTTC.